The sequence of this T cell receptor (beta chain) was determined in a study of CD39 and CD103 CD8 tumor-infiltrating T cells (dated by TCRdb to the late 2010s). About the full investigation: The repertoire comparisons shown came from four patients: one with an HPV-positive HNSCC, one with an HPV-negative HNSCC, one with ovarian cancer and one with melanoma. Lymph node samples included uninvolved lymph nodes and metastatic lymph nodes obtained from cancer patients. Deep sequencing of TCRbeta CDR3 was used to compare the repertoires of CD8 TIL subsets, defined by CD103 and CD39, against those of peripheral memory CD8 T cells.

As regards this clone: The antigen this receptor binds is unknown. No clone much larger than this one lies a single base away; base qualities are absent.

General conclusions and limits of the study: Clonotypes from DP TILs were seldom detected in blood or uninvolved lymph node, while clonotypes from DN TILs overlapped to a large extent with peripheral memory CD8 repertoires. In two HNSCC patients, strong overlap of DP CD8 repertoires was observed between primary tumor and metastatic lymph nodes. DP CD8 TILs appeared more oligoclonal than DN and SP CD8 TILs and blood memory CD8 T cells, with top 30 clonotypes covering about 50-90%.

CDR3 length: 12 amino acids, cysteine to phenylalanine. The retained sequence is limited to the CDR3, 36 bases, with the frame set at the first base. CDR1 and CDR2 were assigned from the germline V gene (reference sequence) as MNHNY and SVGAGI. Trimming at the junction amounts to 2 bases on V and 3 bases on J, and the germline ends lie 5 bases apart. For each subset, genomic DNA was extracted from about 10,000 to 100,000 sorted cells using the DNeasy Blood and Tissue Kit. TCRbeta V-J or V-D-J regions were sequenced and mapped by the immunoSEQ service, with coverage above 10x per sample. As for the authors' bioinformatics: The analysis included only productive rearrangements exported from the immunoSEQ Analyzer platform, and clonality was assessed using the 500 most abundant clones. The Morisita-Horn similarity index and the Jaccard index were used to quantify repertoire overlap between populations. In more than 5 cancer patients, Morisita-Horn similarity was measured between the TCR repertoires of CD8 T-cell subsets. Entries here come from immuneACCESS through TCRdb and include only in-frame sequences with V and J called. Some clones fail to appear in such tables; in the studies checked, an unresolved V gene covers under half of the shortfall, and the cause of the remainder is unknown. D and trimming were read from the DNA, whereas the V and J calls and clone size are those reported in that table. The sample has approximately 140 clones on record, around 50% of them singletons. Jointly, the top ten make up 72% of the sample.

At the time of sample collection the patients were not on therapy, although prior treatments varied from chemotherapy, radiotherapy, surgery and immunotherapy to no treatment. Thawed cells were enriched for T lymphocytes with a negative-selection kit, adding EpCAM beads for tumor-infiltrating lymphocytes. CD8 TIL subsets were FACS-sorted as CD3+CD4-CD8+CD45RA- cells split by CD39 and CD103 expression into DN, SP and DP. On a FACSAria II, each population was sorted to just over 97% purity, and the resulting cell pellets were frozen for TCR sequencing with no culture step. The sequencing sample was made of CD39+ CD103+ CD8+ T cells sorted from a lymph node. The sample's cell subset or site label is to be understood as: CD103+CD39+ double-positive CD45RA- CD8 T cells. The TCR originated in a human donor with head and neck squamous cell carcinoma. The V and J genes are TRBV6-6 and TRBJ2-7, with the D segment identity uncertain. The CDR3 region: CASSYDNYEQYF. The sequenced DNA is TGTGCCAGCAGTTACGACAACTACGAGCAGTACTTC.